These 28 T cell receptor beta chains originate from one sample sequenced in a study of cytomegalovirus exposure and HLA in healthy donors (dated by TCRdb to about 2017). Library prep was done by the immunoSEQ multiplex PCR assay. Drawn from immuneACCESS, this table holds only the in-frame rearrangements with V and J called that TCRdb kept. Clones are partly lost; checked studies trace under half to an unresolved V gene and leave the rest unexplained. This sample is represented by about 120,000 clones; 86% of them were singletons. The ten largest clones represent 4.5% to 6% of the sample. The sample comprised PBMCs. The receptors originated from a man between 18 and 35 years old in good health and CMV-seronegative.

The chain uses TRBV27 and TRBJ1-1; maybe TRBD1 (5 bases). This CDR3 is built from 14 residues. The ends were cut back, 7 bases at V and 1 base at J, with 13 bases in the middle. Germline loops: CDR1 MNHEY, CDR2 SMNVEV (reference sequence). CDR3 DNA sequence: TGTGCCAGCACGAATGGCGGGACGAACACTGAAGCTTTCTTT. This codes for CASTNGGTNTEAFF.

The chain employs TRBV6-5 and TRBJ2-5, with 9 nucleotides matching TRBD1. Trimming cost V 2 bases and J 4 bases; bases outside gene matches: 5. The length of the CDR3 is 15 residues. Germline-derived CDR1 and CDR2 are MNHEY and SVGAGI. CDR3 nucleotide sequence: TGTGCCAGCAGTTACGACAGGGGGAAAGGAGAGACCCAGTACTTC. It encodes CASSYDRGKGETQYF.

The chain uses TRBV30 and TRBJ1-1; D might be TRBD1 (6 bases). The CDR3 contains 13 residues. CDR1 is GTSNPN and CDR2 is SVGIG in the germline V gene (reference sequence). Trimming shortened V by 3 bases and J by 1 base, and 9 bases separated the two germline ends. CDR3 in amino acids: CAWSPTGNTEAFF. DNA of the CDR3: TGTGCCTGGAGCCCGACAGGGAACACTGAAGCTTTCTTT.

The V and J genes are TRBV7-8 and TRBJ2-2; TRBD2 matches 10 bases. Looked up from germline, CDR1 is SGHVS and CDR2 is FQNEAQ. The V and J ends lost 2 bases and 4 bases, in that order; junction bases with no gene match: 4. The CDR3 loop spans 16 amino acids. The chain's CDR3 is CASSLQSGRGTGELFF. CDR3 nucleotide sequence: TGTGCCAGCAGCTTACAGAGCGGGAGGGGCACCGGGGAGCTGTTTTTT.

The chain recombines TRBV29-1 with TRBJ2-1, with 13 bases lining up with TRBD2. Germline CDR1 SQVTM, CDR2 ANQGSEA. The CDR3 is made up of 14 amino acids. The V segment lost 6 bases and the J segment 8 bases; nucleotides outside the gene matches: 7. The CDR3 spells CSVDGLAGADEQFF. The CDR3, as DNA: TGCAGCGTCGATGGACTAGCGGGAGCCGATGAGCAGTTCTTC.

This chain links TRBV6-6 with TRBJ2-7; unclear D gene. The CDR3 has 12 residues. CDR1 and CDR2 from the germline V gene are MNHNY and SVGAGI (reference sequence). Trimming removed 0 bases from V and 6 bases from J, with 6 bases in between. The chain's CDR3 is CASSYSSPEQYF. The CDR3, as DNA: TGTGCCAGCAGTTACTCCTCTCCCGAGCAGTACTTC.

The chain combines TRBV6-1 with TRBJ1-4; TRBD1 matches at 8 bases. CDR3 length: 15 residues. The J segment lost 8 bases and the V segment lost 4 bases, leaving 9 bases of the junction unmatched. Germline V CDR1 and CDR2: MNHNS, SASEGT. The CDR3 DNA follows: TGTGCCAGCAGTGTCTACAGGGGGTTAGAAGAAAAACTGTTTTTT. This gives the protein CASSVYRGLEEKLFF.

This chain uses TRBV25-1 with TRBJ1-1; possible D gene TRBD1, 5 bases. Trimming stripped 6 bases from V and 3 bases from J, with 8 bases between. The CDR3 runs to 12 residues. Germline-derived CDR1 and CDR2 are MGHDK and SYGVNS. The CDR3 region is CASRDTHTEAFF. The CDR3 coding sequence is TGTGCCAGCAGGGACACCCACACTGAAGCTTTCTTT.

V and J are TRBV11-1 and TRBJ1-6; D uncertain. V was clipped by 4 bases and J by 9 bases, with 19 bases between them. The CDR3 spans 16 residues. The V gene's germline CDR1 is SGHAT and CDR2 FQDESV (reference sequence). Here the CDR3 DNA reads TGTGCCAGCAGCTCAAGGGAGGAATTCTCAGGTTCACCCCTCCACTTT. It encodes CASSSREEFSGSPLHF.

This clone has just a few counts. This sequence joins TRBV27 and TRBJ1-5; 7 bases align to TRBD1. The CDR3 consists of 16 residues. V lost 5 bases, J lost 1 base, and 8 bases stayed unmatched. Germline CDR1 MNHEY, CDR2 SMNVEV (reference sequence). CDR3 sequence reads: CASSTYRGASNQPQHF. CDR3 coding DNA: TGTGCCAGCAGTACATACAGGGGTGCGAGCAATCAGCCCCAGCATTTT.

The V call is TRBV6-1, the J call TRBJ2-5; D not resolved. This CDR3 contains 14 residues. CDR1 and CDR2 from the germline V gene are MNHNS and SASEGT. Trimming cost V 1 base and J 2 bases, with 8 bases left between them. This CDR3 is CASSEGNAQETQYF. The DNA of the CDR3 is TGTGCCAGCAGTGAAGGTAACGCGCAAGAGACCCAGTACTTC.

By its share, this clone is medium-sized (0.01 to 0.1%). This sequence joins TRBV13 and TRBJ2-1; 11 bases align to TRBD2. This CDR3 has 15 amino acids. V lost 5 bases and J lost 9; bases outside the gene matches: 9. Per the germline V gene, CDR1 is PRHDT and CDR2 is FYEKMQ (reference sequence). CDR3 sequence reads: CASSLRLAGRGEQFF. Written as DNA, the CDR3 is TGTGCCAGCAGCCTAAGACTAGCGGGGAGGGGTGAGCAGTTCTTC. The full variable domain, rest sourced from reference TRBV13 and TRBJ2-1, is AAGVIQSPRHLIKEKRETATLKCYPIPRHDTVYWYQQGPGQDPQFLISFYEKMQSDKGSIPDRFSAQQFSDYHSELNMSSLELGDSALYFCASSLRLAGRGEQFFGPGTRLTVL.

The genes are TRBV6-1 and TRBJ1-1; 9 positions agree with TRBD1. The trim removed 3 bases at V and 0 bases at J, leaving 5 bases unmatched. CDR3 length equals 16 residues. Looked up from germline, CDR1 is MNHNS and CDR2 is SASEGT. The DNA for the CDR3 is TGTGCCAGCAGTGACCGAGGACAGGGGTTGAACACTGAAGCTTTCTTT. It is translated as CASSDRGQGLNTEAFF.

This rearrangement joins TRBV11-2 to TRBJ1-1; possibly TRBD1 for D (5 bases). The CDR3 length is 14 residues. Germline assignment: CDR1 SGHAT and CDR2 FQNNGV. Trimming cost V 5 bases and J 4 bases, with 14 bases left between them. The CDR3 reads CASSRRNQGTEAFF. In DNA form, the CDR3 reads TGTGCCAGCAGCCGCAGGAATCAGGGCACTGAAGCTTTCTTT. The full variable domain, in which reference TRBV11-2 and TRBJ1-1 provide the parts outside the CDR3, is EAGVAQSPRYKIIEKRQSVAFWCNPISGHATLYWYQQILGQGPKLLIQFQNNGVVDDSQLPKDRFSAERLKGVDSTLKIQPAKLEDSAVYLCASSRRNQGTEAFFGQGTRLTVV.

The gene calls are TRBV5-6 and TRBJ2-1; TRBD1 agrees at 7 bases. In germline, CDR1 is SGHDT, CDR2 YYEEEE. Trimming cost V 0 bases and J 14 bases; bases outside gene matches: 5. The CDR3 runs to 12 residues. CDR3 nucleotide sequence: TGTGCCAGCAGCTTGGGGACAGGTTCTAAGTTCTTC. Protein: CASSLGTGSKFF.

This clone was detected once. The genes are TRBV27 and TRBJ1-3; D might be TRBD1 (6 bases). Trimming took off 2 bases at V and 1 base at J, with 9 bases between the two ends. The CDR3 covers 15 residues. Germline V gives CDR1 MNHEY, CDR2 SMNVEV (reference sequence). CDR3 nucleotide sequence: TGTGCCAGCAGTTTACAGGGGCAGTCTGGAAACACCATATATTTT. This translates into CASSLQGQSGNTIYF.

This chain connects TRBV6-6 to TRBJ2-3, with D maybe TRBD2 (6 bases). The CDR3 sequence is 14 residues long. Between the trimmed V and J ends, which lost 4 bases and 2 bases, there was a span of 10 bases. Germline values: CDR1 MNHNY, CDR2 SVGAGI (reference sequence). The CDR3 region has the DNA TGTGCCAGCAGTTTTCCGGGAGACACAGATACGCAGTATTTT. Encoded protein: CASSFPGDTDTQYF.

This clone was seen a single time. The J gene is TRBJ2-3, the V gene TRBV6-8; the D gene is possibly TRBD1 (7 bases). CDR1 is MNHGY, CDR2 SAAAGT, per germline. V lost 7 bases and J 4 bases, leaving 18 bases between the germline ends. This CDR3 is built from 15 residues. The CDR3 DNA reads as TGTGCCAGCAAAGGGGGGACAGACGGCTCAGATACGCAGTATTTT. This sequence encodes CASKGGTDGSDTQYF.

This sequence joins TRBV2 and TRBJ1-2; perhaps TRBD1 as D (6 bases). The germline V and J ends were trimmed by 5 bases and 4 bases, with 11 bases remaining between them. Germline V gives CDR1 SNHLY, CDR2 FYNNEI. CDR3 length: 13 amino acids. The CDR3 sequence is CASSPTGGYGYTF. As DNA, the CDR3 is TGTGCCAGCAGTCCGACAGGAGGCTATGGCTACACCTTC.

The chain uses TRBV14 and TRBJ2-7; D remains unclear. Trimming removed 3 bases at V and 5 bases at J, with 17 bases between. Germline assignment: CDR1 SGHDN and CDR2 FVKESK. The length of the CDR3 is 15 residues. DNA of the CDR3: TGTGCCAGCAGCCAGGCGGCACCCCGAACTGACGAGCAGTACTTC. Encoded protein: CASSQAAPRTDEQYF. Together with reference TRBV14 and TRBJ2-7, the CDR3 gives the full variable domain: EAGVTQFPSHSVIEKGQTVTLRCDPISGHDNLYWYRRVMGKEIKFLLHFVKESKQDESGMPNNRFLAERTGGTYSTLKVQPAELEDSGVYFCASSQAAPRTDEQYFGPGTRLTVT.

This chain joins TRBV6-6 and TRBJ1-1; no clear D gene. CDR3 length: 11 amino acids. Looked up from germline, CDR1 is MNHNY and CDR2 is SVGAGI (reference sequence). Deletions cut 6 bases from V and 1 base from J, with 3 bases between. The CDR3 DNA sequence: TGTGCCAGCAGCCGGAACACTGAAGCTTTCTTT. It specifies CASSRNTEAFF.

The chain links TRBV5-1 to TRBJ1-4, with TRBD1 as a possible D gene (5 bases). The V gene lost 3 bases and the J gene lost 10 bases, with 19 bases spanning the gap. CDR3 length: 15 amino acids. Per the germline V gene, CDR1 is SGHRS and CDR2 is YFSETQ. CDR3: CASSSTSGGSGKLFF. In nucleotides, the CDR3 is TGCGCCAGCAGCTCCACTTCGGGGGGGAGTGGAAAACTGTTTTTT.

This chain links TRBV7-9 with TRBJ1-2; a weak D match, TRBD1 (6 bases). V was shortened by 5 bases and J by 1 base, with 11 bases between the two germline ends. The CDR3 totals 14 residues. CDR1 and CDR2 (germline): SEHNR, FQNEAQ (reference sequence). The CDR3 nucleotides read TGTGCCAGCAGCGAGGACAGAGATAACTATGGCTACACCTTC. This gives the protein CASSEDRDNYGYTF. Using reference TRBV7-9 and TRBJ1-2 for the parts outside the CDR3, the full variable domain is DTGVSQNPRHKITKRGQNVTFRCDPISEHNRLYWYRQTLGQGPEFLTYFQNEAQLEKSRLLSDRFSAERPKGSFSTLEIQRTEQGDSAMYLCASSEDRDNYGYTFGSGTRLTVV.

J is TRBJ2-7 and V is TRBV7-2, with D tentatively TRBD2 (6 bases). The ends were cut back, 2 bases at V and 3 bases at J, with 11 bases in the middle. The CDR3 totals 14 residues. Germline CDR1 reads SGHTA; CDR2 reads FQGNSA. The CDR3 loop is CASSLSSANYEQYF. The CDR3 nucleotides are TGTGCCAGCAGCTTATCTAGCGCCAACTACGAGCAGTACTTC.

The rearrangement links TRBV7-9 to TRBJ2-3; 11 nucleotides agree with TRBD2. The germline V gene has CDR1 SEHNR and CDR2 FQNEAQ (reference sequence). The CDR3 loop spans 14 amino acids. Trimming cost V 5 bases and J 4 bases; bases outside gene matches: 2. CDR3 in amino acids: CASSPGLAADTQYF. For the CDR3, the DNA is TGTGCCAGCAGCCCGGGACTAGCGGCAGATACGCAGTATTTT.

The rearrangement links TRBV27 to TRBJ2-1; D gene uncertain. The V end was cut by 6 bases, the J end by 4 bases, with 13 bases between. The CDR3 contains 14 residues. Germline-derived CDR1 and CDR2 are MNHEY and SMNVEV (reference sequence). CDR3 sequence: CASSLVNLYNEQFF. The DNA of the CDR3 is TGTGCCAGCAGCCTAGTAAACTTATACAATGAGCAGTTCTTC.

This rearrangement joins TRBV14 to TRBJ2-7; 10 bases match TRBD1. With V trimmed by 6 bases and J by 4 bases, 6 bases remained unmatched. The CDR3 spans 14 residues. The germline V gene encodes CDR1 SGHDN and CDR2 FVKESK. The CDR3 spells CASSGQGGWYEQYF. For the CDR3, the DNA is TGTGCCAGCAGTGGACAGGGGGGTTGGTACGAGCAGTACTTC.

This clone was seen once. The chain has TRBV7-9 and TRBJ2-3; 8 bases are a match to TRBD2. Losses at the gene ends were 5 bases for V and 4 bases for J; bases not matched to a gene: 11. The germline V gene has CDR1 SEHNR and CDR2 FQNEAQ (reference sequence). The CDR3 totals 16 residues. The CDR3 loop is CASSRTAGETADTQYF. The CDR3 coding sequence is TGTGCCAGCAGCCGGACAGCGGGAGAGACCGCAGATACGCAGTATTTT.